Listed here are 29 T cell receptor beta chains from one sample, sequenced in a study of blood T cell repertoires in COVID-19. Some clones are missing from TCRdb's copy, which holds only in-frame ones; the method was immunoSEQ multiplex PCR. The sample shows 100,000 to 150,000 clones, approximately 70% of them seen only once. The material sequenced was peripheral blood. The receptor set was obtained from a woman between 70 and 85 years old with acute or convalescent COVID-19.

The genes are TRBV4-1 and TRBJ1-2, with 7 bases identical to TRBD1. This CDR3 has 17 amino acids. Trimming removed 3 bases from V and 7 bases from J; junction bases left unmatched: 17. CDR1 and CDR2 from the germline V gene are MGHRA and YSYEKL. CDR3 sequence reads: CASSHSRTAQGNSGYTF. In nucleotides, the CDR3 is TGCGCCAGCAGCCACTCCAGGACCGCACAGGGGAATAGTGGCTACACCTTC.

The CDR3 coding sequence is TGTGCCAGCAGTTTATCGAGACAGGATAAAGCCTACGAGCAGTACTTC. Its protein product is CASSLSRQDKAYEQYF. The gene calls are TRBV27 and TRBJ2-7; a weak D match, TRBD1 (6 bases). V was pared by 0 bases and J by 2 bases, with 14 bases between. Looked up from germline, CDR1 is MNHEY and CDR2 is SMNVEV (reference sequence). The length of the CDR3 is 16 residues.

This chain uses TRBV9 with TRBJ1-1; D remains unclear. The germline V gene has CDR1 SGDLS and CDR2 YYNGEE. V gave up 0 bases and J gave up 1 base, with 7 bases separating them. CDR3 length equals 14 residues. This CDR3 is CASSVVVTNTEAFF. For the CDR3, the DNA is TGTGCCAGCAGCGTAGTAGTTACGAACACTGAAGCTTTCTTT. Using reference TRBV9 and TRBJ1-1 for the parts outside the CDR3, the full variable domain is DSGVTQTPKHLITATGQRVTLRCSPRSGDLSVYWYQQSLDQGLQFLIQYYNGEERAKGNILERFSAQQFPDLHSELNLSSLELGDSALYFCASSVVVTNTEAFFGQGTRLTVV.

The CDR3 sequence is CASSLTGGVVETQYF. The CDR3 bases are TGTGCCAGCAGTTTAACAGGGGGCGTGGTAGAGACCCAGTACTTC. The V call is TRBV6-2 or TRBV6-3, the J call TRBJ2-5, with TRBD1 identical over 9 bases. Germline CDR1 reads MNHEY; CDR2 reads SVGEGT. The CDR3 totals 15 residues. V was pared by 4 bases and J by 4 bases, with 7 bases of the junction left unmatched.

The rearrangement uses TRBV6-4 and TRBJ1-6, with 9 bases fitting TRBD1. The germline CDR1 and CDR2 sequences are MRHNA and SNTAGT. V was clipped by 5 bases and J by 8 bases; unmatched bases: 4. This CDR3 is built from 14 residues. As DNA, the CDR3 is TGTGCCAGCAGTAGGGACAGGGCGGATTCACCCCTCCACTTT. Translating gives CASSRDRADSPLHF.

This CDR3 is CASSKGGQEGRNTEAFF. In DNA, the CDR3 is TGTGCCAGTAGCAAGGGGGGACAGGAGGGTCGGAACACTGAAGCTTTCTTT. The gene calls are TRBV19 and TRBJ1-1; 8 bases are a match to TRBD1. CDR1 and CDR2 (germline): LNHDA, SQIVND (reference sequence). V gave up 6 bases and J gave up 1 base; unmatched junction bases: 13. CDR3 size: 17 residues. Supplemented by reference TRBV19 and TRBJ1-1, the full variable domain reads DGGITQSPKYLFRKEGQNVTLSCEQNLNHDAMYWYRQDPGQGLRLIYYSQIVNDFQKGDIAEGYSVSREKKESFPLTVTSAQKNPTAFYLCASSKGGQEGRNTEAFFGQGTRLTVV.

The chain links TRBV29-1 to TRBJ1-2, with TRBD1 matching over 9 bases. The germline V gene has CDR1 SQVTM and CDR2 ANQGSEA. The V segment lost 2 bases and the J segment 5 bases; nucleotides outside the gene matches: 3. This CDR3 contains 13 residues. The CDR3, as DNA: TGCAGCGTTGAACGGGACAGGGCGTATGGCTACACCTTC. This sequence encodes CSVERDRAYGYTF. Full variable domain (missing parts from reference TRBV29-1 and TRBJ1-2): SAVISQKPSRDICQRGTSLTIQCQVDSQVTMMFWYRQQPGQSLTLIATANQGSEATYESGFVIDKFPISRPNLTFSTLTVSNMSPEDSSIYLCSVERDRAYGYTFGSGTRLTVV.

The CDR3: CASSNRYGYTF. For the CDR3, the DNA is TGTGCCAGCAGCAACCGGTATGGCTACACCTTC. The chain has TRBV28 and TRBJ1-2, with unresolved D. Trimming left V 6 bases short and J 5 bases short, with 7 bases between. Germline CDR1 reads MDHEN; CDR2 reads SYDVKM. The CDR3 runs 11 residues.

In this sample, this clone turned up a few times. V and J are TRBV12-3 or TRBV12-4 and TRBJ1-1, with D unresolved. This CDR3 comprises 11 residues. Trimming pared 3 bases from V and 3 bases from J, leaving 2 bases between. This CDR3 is CASSFDTEAFF. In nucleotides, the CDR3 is TGTGCCAGCAGTTTCGACACTGAAGCTTTCTTT.

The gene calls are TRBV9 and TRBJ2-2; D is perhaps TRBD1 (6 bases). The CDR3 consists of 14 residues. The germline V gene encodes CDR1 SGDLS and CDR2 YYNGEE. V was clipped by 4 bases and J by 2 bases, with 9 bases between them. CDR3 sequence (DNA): TGTGCCAGCAGCTTGGGGACAAACACCGGGGAGCTGTTTTTT. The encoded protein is CASSLGTNTGELFF.

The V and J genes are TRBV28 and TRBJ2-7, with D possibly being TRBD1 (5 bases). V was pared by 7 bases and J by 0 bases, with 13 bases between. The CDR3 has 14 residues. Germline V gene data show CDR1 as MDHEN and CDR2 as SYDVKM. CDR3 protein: CASTRQMSSYEQYF. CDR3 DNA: TGTGCCAGCACACGACAGATGAGCTCCTACGAGCAGTACTTC.

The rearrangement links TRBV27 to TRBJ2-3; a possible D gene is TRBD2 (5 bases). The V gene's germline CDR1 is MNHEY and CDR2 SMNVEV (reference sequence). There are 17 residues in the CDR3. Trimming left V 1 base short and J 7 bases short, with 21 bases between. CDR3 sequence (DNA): TGTGCCAGCAGTTTATTGGCCCGGGCACCCCGGAGGAATACGCAGTATTTT. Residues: CASSLLARAPRRNTQYF.

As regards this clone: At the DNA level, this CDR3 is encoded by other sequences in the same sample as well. The CDR3 DNA reads TGTGCCAGCAGTTTAGGAGGGTCAGGCTACACCTTC. This codes for CASSLGGSGYTF. The chain employs TRBV12-3 or TRBV12-4 and TRBJ1-2; D uncertain. This CDR3 spans 12 amino acids. V lost 1 base and J 8 bases, leaving 8 bases between the germline ends.

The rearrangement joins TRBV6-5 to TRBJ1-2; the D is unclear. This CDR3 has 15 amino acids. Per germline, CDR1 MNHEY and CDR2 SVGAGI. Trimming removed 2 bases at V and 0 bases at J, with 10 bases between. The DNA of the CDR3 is TGTGCCAGCAGTTACGGGAGGATAGCTAACTATGGCTACACCTTC. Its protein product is CASSYGRIANYGYTF.

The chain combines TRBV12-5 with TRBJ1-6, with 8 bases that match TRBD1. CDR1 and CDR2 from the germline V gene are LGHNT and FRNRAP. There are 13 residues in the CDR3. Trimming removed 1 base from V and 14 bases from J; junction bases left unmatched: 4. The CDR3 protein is CASGLAGGRSLHF. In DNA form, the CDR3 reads TGTGCTAGTGGTTTGGCAGGGGGCAGATCCCTCCACTTT.

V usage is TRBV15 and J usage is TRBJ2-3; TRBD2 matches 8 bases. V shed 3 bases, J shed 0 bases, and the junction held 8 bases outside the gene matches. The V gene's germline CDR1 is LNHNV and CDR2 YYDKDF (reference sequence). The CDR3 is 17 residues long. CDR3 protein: CATSSGILADSTDTQYF. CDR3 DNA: TGTGCCACCAGCAGCGGGATACTAGCGGACAGCACAGATACGCAGTATTTT.

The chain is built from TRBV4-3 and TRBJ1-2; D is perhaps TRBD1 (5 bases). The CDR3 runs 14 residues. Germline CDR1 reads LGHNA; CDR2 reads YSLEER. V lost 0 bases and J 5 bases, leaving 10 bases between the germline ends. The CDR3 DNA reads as TGCGCCAGCAGCCAAGATATGGCAGGGTATGGCTACACCTTC. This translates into CASSQDMAGYGYTF.

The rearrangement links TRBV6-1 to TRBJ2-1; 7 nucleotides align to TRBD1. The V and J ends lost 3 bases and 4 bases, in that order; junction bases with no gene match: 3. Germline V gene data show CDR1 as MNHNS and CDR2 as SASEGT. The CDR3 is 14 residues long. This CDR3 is CASSDRTGYNEQFF. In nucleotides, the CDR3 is TGTGCCAGCAGTGACCGGACAGGTTACAATGAGCAGTTCTTC.

The CDR3 region is CASSVGEVLNYGYTF. CDR3 in DNA: TGTGCCAGCAGCGTAGGGGAGGTCCTAAACTATGGCTACACCTTC. The chain couples TRBV9 to TRBJ1-2; the D is unclear. Looked up from germline, CDR1 is SGDLS and CDR2 is YYNGEE. V was shortened by 0 bases and J by 2 bases, with 11 bases between the two germline ends. The length of the CDR3 is 15 residues.

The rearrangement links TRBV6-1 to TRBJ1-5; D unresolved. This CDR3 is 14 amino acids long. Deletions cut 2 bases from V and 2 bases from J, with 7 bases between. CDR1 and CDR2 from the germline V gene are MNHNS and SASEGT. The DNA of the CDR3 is TGTGCCAGCAGTGAAAACGGAGGCAATCAGCCCCAGCATTTT. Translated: CASSENGGNQPQHF.

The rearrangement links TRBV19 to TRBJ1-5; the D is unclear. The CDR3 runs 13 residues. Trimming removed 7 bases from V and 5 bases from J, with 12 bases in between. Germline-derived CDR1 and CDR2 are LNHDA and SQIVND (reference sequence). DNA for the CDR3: TGTGCCAGTAATCCCTATCCCGATCAGCCCCAGCATTTT. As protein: CASNPYPDQPQHF.

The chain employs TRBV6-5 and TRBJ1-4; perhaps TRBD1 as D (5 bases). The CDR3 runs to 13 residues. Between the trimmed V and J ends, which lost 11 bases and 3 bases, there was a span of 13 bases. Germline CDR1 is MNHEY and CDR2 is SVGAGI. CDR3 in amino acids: CAGRGKSNEKLFF. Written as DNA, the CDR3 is TGTGCCGGGAGGGGCAAGTCTAATGAAAAACTGTTTTTT.

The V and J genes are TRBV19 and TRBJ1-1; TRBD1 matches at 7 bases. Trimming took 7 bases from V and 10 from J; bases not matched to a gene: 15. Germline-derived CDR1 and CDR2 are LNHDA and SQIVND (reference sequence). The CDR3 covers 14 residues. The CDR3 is CASKTGTAVRGAFF. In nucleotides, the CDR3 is TGTGCCAGTAAAACCGGGACAGCAGTAAGGGGAGCTTTCTTT.

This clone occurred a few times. CDR3 in amino acids: CASSADRTVNTEAFF. The CDR3 coding sequence is TGTGCCAGCAGTGCCGACCGGACAGTGAACACTGAAGCTTTCTTT. This chain joins TRBV2 and TRBJ1-1; D may be TRBD1 (6 bases). Germline V gene sequence: CDR1 SNHLY, CDR2 FYNNEI. CDR3 length: 15 residues. Trimming cost V 4 bases and J 0 bases, with 12 bases left between them.

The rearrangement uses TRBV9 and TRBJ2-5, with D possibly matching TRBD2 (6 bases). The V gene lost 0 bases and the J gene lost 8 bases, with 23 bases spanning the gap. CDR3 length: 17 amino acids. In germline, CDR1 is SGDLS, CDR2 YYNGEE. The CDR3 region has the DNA TGTGCCAGCAGCGTAGATGGTAGCGGAGATTCAAGAGAAACCCAGTACTTC. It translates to CASSVDGSGDSRETQYF.

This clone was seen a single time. Here the CDR3 reads CASSDGAGKSNQPQHF. The DNA for the CDR3 is TGTGCCAGCAGTGATGGGGCAGGGAAGAGCAATCAGCCCCAGCATTTT. The rearrangement joins TRBV6-1 to TRBJ1-5, with a tentative D call TRBD1 (5 bases). The CDR3 covers 16 residues. From germline, CDR1 is MNHNS and CDR2 SASEGT. The germline V and J ends were trimmed by 3 bases and 1 base, with 13 bases remaining between them.

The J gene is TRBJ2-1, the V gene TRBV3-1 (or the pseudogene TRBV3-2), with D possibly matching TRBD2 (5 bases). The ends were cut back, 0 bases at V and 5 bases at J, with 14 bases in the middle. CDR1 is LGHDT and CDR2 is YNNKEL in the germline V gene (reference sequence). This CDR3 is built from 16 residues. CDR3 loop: CASSQEGGGNDNEQFF. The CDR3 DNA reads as TGTGCCAGCAGCCAAGAAGGCGGAGGAAACGACAATGAGCAGTTCTTC.

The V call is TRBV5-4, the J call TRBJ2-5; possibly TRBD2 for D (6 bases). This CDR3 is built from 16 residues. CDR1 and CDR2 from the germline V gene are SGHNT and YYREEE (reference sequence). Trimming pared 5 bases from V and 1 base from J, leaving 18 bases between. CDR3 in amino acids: CASRPGGRGLQETQYF. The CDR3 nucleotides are TGTGCCAGCAGACCCGGGGGACGGGGACTCCAAGAGACCCAGTACTTC.

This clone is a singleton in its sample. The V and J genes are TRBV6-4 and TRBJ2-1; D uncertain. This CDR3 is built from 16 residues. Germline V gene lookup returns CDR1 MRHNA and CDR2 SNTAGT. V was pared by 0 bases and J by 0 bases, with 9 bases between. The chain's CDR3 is CASSDSFRSSYNEQFF. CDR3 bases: TGTGCCAGCAGTGACTCATTCCGGAGCTCCTACAATGAGCAGTTCTTC.